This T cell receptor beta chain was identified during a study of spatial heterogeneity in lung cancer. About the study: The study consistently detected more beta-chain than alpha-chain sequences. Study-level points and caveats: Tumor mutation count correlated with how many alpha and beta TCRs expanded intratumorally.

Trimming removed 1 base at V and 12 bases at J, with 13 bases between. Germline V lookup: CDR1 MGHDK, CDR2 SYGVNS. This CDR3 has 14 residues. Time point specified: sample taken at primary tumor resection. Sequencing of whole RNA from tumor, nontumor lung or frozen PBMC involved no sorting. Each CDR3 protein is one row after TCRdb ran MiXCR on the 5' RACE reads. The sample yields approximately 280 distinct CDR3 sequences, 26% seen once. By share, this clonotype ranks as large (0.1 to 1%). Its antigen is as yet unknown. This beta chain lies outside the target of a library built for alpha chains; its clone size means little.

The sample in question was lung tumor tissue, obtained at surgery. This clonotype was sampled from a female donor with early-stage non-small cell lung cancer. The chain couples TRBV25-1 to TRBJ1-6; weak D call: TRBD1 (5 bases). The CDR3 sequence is CASSESGTLLPLHF. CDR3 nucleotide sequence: TGTGCCAGCAGTGAATCCGGGACCCTCTTACCCCTCCACTTT.